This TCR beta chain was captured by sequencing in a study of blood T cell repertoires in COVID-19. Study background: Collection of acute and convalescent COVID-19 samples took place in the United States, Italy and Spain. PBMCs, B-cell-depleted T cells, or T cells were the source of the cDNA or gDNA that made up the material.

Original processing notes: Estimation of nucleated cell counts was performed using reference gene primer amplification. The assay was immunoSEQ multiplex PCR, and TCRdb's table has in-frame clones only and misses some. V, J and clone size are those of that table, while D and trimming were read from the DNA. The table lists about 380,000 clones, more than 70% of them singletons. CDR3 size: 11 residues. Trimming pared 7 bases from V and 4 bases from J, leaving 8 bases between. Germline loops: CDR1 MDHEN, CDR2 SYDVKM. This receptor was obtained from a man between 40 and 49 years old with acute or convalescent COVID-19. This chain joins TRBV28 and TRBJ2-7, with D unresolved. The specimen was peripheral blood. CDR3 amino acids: CASIAEYEQYF. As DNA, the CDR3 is TGTGCCAGCATTGCGGAGTACGAGCAGTACTTC.